The entry that follows covers one T cell receptor (beta chain) sequence. No antigen is known for it. This sample is part of a study of cytomegalovirus exposure and HLA in healthy donors. Study information: In an earlier analysis, around 120 million unique TCR beta sequences were found from some 200 million T cells.

Both 60 Vbeta primers and 13 Jbeta primers went into the PCR. The protocol was immunoSEQ multiplex PCR, while the TCRdb copy is restricted to in-frame clones and leaves out a portion. The data hold 200,000 or so clones, with almost 85% observed a single time. Study-level findings and limits: Being productive about 87% or about 30% of the time was typical of most TCR beta V segments in an earlier analysis.

The source material was PBMCs. The TCR comes from a boy aged 10-17 years in good health and CMV-seronegative.

The CDR3 sequence is CSVGLAGGSTDTQYF. The CDR3 DNA reads TGCAGCGTTGGACTAGCGGGAGGGAGCACAGATACGCAGTATTTT. The V gene is TRBV29-1, the J gene TRBJ2-3; 14 nucleotides align to TRBD2. Trimming at V came to 4 bases and at J to 0 bases, leaving 0 bases not matched to a gene. This CDR3 is 15 amino acids long. Germline loops: CDR1 SQVTM, CDR2 ANQGSEA.